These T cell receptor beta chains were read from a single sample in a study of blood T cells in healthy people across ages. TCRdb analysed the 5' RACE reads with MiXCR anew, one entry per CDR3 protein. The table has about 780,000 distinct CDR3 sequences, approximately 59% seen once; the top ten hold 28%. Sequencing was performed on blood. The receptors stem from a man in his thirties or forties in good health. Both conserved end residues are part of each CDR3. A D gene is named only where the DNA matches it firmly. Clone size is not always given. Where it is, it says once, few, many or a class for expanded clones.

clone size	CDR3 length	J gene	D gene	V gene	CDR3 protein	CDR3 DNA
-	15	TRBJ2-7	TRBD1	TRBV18	CASSPGTGKSHEQYF	TGTGCCAGCTCACCGGGGACAGGGAAAAGCCACGAGCAGTACTTC
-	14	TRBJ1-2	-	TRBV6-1	CASSEALAGYGYTF	TGTGCCAGCAGTGAAGCGCTGGCAGGCTATGGCTACACCTTC
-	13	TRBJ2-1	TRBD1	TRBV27	CASSSGQGARQFF	TGTGCCAGCAGTTCAGGACAGGGGGCGAGGCAGTTCTTC
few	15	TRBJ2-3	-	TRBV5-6	CASSWVGSTTDTQYF	TGTGCCAGCAGCTGGGTCGGCTCAACGACAGATACGCAGTATTTT
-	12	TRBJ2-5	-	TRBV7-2	CASSLRRGTQYF	TGTGCCAGCAGCTTAAGGCGGGGGACCCAGTACTTC
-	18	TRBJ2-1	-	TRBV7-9	CASSLAKWWETTHNEQFF	TGTGCCAGCAGCTTAGCTAAATGGTGGGAAACTACCCACAATGAGCAGTTCTTC
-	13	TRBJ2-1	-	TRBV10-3	CAISGPLNNEQFF	TGTGCCATCAGCGGCCCCCTCAACAATGAGCAGTTCTTC
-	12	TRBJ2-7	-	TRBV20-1	CSALVSSYEQYF	TGCAGTGCTCTCGTTAGCTCCTACGAGCAGTACTTC
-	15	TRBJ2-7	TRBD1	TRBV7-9	CASSFFRDRGNEQYF	TGTGCCAGCAGCTTTTTCCGGGACAGGGGCAACGAGCAGTACTTC
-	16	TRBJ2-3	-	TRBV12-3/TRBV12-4	CASSPDRASSTDTQYF	TGTGCCAGCAGCCCGGACAGAGCCTCAAGCACAGATACGCAGTATTTT
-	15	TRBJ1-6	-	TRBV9	CASSVEQEGSSPLHF	TGTGCCAGCAGCGTAGAGCAGGAAGGTAGCTCACCCCTCCACTTT
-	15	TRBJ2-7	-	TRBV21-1	CASSGLVDRPYEQYF	TGTGCCAGCAGCGGGCTTGTGGACAGGCCCTACGAGCAGTACTTC
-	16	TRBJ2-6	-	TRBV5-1	CASSLGTVAGANVLTF	TGCGCCAGCAGCTTGGGGACAGTAGCTGGGGCCAACGTCCTGACTTTC
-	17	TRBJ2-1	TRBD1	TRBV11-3	CASSLVAAGQGINEQFF	TGTGCCAGCAGCTTAGTGGCGGCGGGACAGGGAATTAATGAGCAGTTCTTC
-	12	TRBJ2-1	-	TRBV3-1	CASSREGYEQFF	TGTGCCAGCAGCCGAGAGGGGTATGAGCAGTTCTTC
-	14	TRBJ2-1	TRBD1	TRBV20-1	CSAPGQRWMNEQFF	TGCAGTGCTCCGGGACAGCGGTGGATGAATGAGCAGTTCTTC
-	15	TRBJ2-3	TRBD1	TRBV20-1	CSARETGGGTDTQYF	TGCAGTGCTAGAGAGACAGGGGGGGGCACAGATACGCAGTATTTT
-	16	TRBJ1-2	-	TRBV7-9	CASSPSFVQANYGYTF	TGTGCCAGCAGCCCATCTTTTGTACAAGCTAACTATGGCTACACCTTC
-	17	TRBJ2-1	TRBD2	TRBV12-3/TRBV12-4	CASSSGSSGTHYNEQFF	TGTGCCAGCAGTTCCGGCTCTAGCGGGACCCACTACAATGAGCAGTTCTTC
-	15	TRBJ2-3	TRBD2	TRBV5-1	CASSSSGGVTDTQYF	TGCGCCAGCAGCTCTAGCGGGGGGGTGACAGATACGCAGTATTTT
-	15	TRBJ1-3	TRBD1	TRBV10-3	CAFTPGQGGGNTIYF	TGTGCCTTTACTCCGGGACAGGGAGGTGGAAACACCATATATTTT
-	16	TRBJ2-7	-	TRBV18	CASSPPTWERAYEQYF	TGTGCCAGCTCACCACCTACCTGGGAGAGGGCCTACGAGCAGTACTTC
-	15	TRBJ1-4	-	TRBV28	CASSLPSGVNEKLFF	TGTGCCAGCAGTTTACCTTCCGGGGTGAATGAAAAACTGTTTTTT
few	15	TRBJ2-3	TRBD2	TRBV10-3	CAISGGRGGTDTQYF	TGTGCCATCAGTGGAGGGCGGGGGGGCACAGATACGCAGTATTTT
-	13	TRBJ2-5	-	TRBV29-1	CSVRVGPPETQYF	TGCAGCGTCCGGGTGGGACCCCCAGAGACCCAGTACTTC
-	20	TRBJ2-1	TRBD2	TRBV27	CASSLNPIAGAPLPHNEQFF	TGTGCCAGCAGTTTAAATCCCATAGCGGGGGCCCCCCTCCCTCACAATGAGCAGTTCTTC
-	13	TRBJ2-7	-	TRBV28	CASRGTSPYEQYF	TGTGCCAGCAGAGGGACCTCTCCCTACGAGCAGTACTTC
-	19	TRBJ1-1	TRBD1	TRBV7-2	CASSPWGAGQAVRNTEAFF	TGTGCCAGCAGCCCATGGGGGGCAGGACAGGCGGTGAGGAACACTGAAGCTTTCTTT
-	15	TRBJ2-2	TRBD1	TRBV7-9	CASSTDRVRGGELFF	TGTGCCAGCAGCACAGACAGGGTACGAGGCGGGGAGCTGTTTTTT
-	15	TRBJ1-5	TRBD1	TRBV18	CASSPLTGRDQPQHF	TGTGCCAGCTCACCTTTGACAGGGAGGGATCAGCCCCAGCATTTT
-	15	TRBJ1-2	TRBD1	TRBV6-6	CASSTSGQGRNGYTF	TGTGCCAGCAGTACCTCTGGACAGGGGAGAAATGGCTACACCTTC
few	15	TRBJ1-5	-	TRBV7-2	CASSLGGQNTQPQHF	TGTGCCAGCAGCTTAGGAGGACAGAATACACAGCCCCAGCATTTT
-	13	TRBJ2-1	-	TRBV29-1	CSVRDFSYNEQFF	TGCAGCGTTCGGGACTTCTCCTACAATGAGCAGTTCTTC
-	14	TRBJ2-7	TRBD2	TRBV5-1	CASSSGTSTNEQYF	TGCGCCAGCAGCTCCGGGACTAGCACAAATGAGCAGTACTTC
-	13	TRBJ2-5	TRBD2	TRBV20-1	CSANGGAGETQYF	TGCAGTGCGAACGGGGGGGCCGGGGAGACCCAGTACTTC